This T cell receptor beta chain is from a study of blood T cell repertoires in COVID-19. The wider study: The cDNA or gDNA used as material had been derived from T cells, B-cell-depleted T cells, or PBMCs.

The assay was immunoSEQ multiplex PCR, and TCRdb's table has in-frame clones only and misses some. The data hold 150,000 to 200,000 clones, with about 86% observed a single time. The CDR3 is made up of 14 amino acids. Trimming pared 0 bases from V and 3 bases from J, leaving 9 bases between. Germline V gene data show CDR1 as SGHRS and CDR2 as YFSETQ. The V and J genes are TRBV5-1 and TRBJ1-2, with a tentative D call TRBD1 (6 bases). Source material: peripheral blood. The TCR was taken from a woman of 80 years or more with acute or convalescent COVID-19. This chain's CDR3 is CASSLDAGDYGYTF. The CDR3 bases are TGCGCCAGCAGCTTGGACGCAGGGGACTATGGCTACACCTTC.